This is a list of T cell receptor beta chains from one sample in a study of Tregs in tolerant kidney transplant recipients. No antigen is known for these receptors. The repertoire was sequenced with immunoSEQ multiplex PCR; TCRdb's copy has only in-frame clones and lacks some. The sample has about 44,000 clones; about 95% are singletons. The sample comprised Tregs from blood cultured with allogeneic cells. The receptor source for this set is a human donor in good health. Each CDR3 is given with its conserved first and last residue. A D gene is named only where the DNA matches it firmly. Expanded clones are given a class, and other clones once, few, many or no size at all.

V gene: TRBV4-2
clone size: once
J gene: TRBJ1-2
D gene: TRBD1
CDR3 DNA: TGTGCCAGCAGCTTATTACAGGGGGCGGACGGCTACACCTTC
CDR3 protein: CASSLLQGADGYTF

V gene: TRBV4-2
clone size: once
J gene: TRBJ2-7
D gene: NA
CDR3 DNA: TGTGCCAGCAGCCAAGGGGGGACCGCCGCCGCTGAGCAGTACTTC
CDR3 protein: CASSQGGTAAAEQYF

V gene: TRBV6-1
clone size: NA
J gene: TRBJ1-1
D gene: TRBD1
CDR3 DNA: TGTGCCAGCACCCTAAACAGGGGGCACACTGAAGCTTTCTTT
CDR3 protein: CASTLNRGHTEAFF

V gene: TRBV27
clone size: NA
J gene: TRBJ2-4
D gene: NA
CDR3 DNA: TGTGCCAGCAGTCTGCCCGGAGTTGGTTCCATTCAGTACTTC
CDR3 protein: CASSLPGVGSIQYF

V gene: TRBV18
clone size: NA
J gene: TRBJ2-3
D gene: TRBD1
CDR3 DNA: TGTGCCAGCTCACCACCTAGGGGACAGGGGTCAGATACGCAGTATTTT
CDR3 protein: CASSPPRGQGSDTQYF

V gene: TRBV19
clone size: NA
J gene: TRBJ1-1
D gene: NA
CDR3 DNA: TGTGCCAGTAGTTTAAGGGTACAAAACACTGAAGCTTTCTTT
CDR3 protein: CASSLRVQNTEAFF

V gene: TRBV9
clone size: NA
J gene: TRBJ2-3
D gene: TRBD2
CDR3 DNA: TGTGCCAGCAGCGCGACTAGCGGGAGGGTTATTAGCACAGATACGCAGTATTTT
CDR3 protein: CASSATSGRVISTDTQYF

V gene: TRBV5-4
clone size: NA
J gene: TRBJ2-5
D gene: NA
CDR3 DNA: TGTGCCAGCAGAAACTTGGAGGGGCGGGAGACCCAGTACTTC
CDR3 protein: CASRNLEGRETQYF

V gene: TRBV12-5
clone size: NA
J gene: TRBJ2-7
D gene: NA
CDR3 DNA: TGTGCTAGTGGACTCCGGGGGAATCAAATATCCTACGAGCAGTACTTC
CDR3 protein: CASGLRGNQISYEQYF

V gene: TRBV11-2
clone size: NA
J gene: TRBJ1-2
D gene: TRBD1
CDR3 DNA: TGTGCCAGCAGCTTAGGGTTGACAGGGGGAACTTCAGGTGGCTACACCTTC
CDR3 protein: CASSLGLTGGTSGGYTF

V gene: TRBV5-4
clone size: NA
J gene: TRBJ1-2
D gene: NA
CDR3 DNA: TGTGCCAGCAGCTTGCAGGGAGTGCCCTCTAACTATGGCTACACCTTC
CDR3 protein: CASSLQGVPSNYGYTF

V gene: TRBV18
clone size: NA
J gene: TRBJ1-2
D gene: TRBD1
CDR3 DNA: TGTGCCAGCTCACAGGGACAGGGGAGGGACTATGGCTACACCTTC
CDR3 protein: CASSQGQGRDYGYTF

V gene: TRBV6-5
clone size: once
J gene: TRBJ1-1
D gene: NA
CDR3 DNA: TGTGCCAGCAGTTACACTTCAGGGAGGGCGAACACTGAAGCTTTCTTT
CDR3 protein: CASSYTSGRANTEAFF

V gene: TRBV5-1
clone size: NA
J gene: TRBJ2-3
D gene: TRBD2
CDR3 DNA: TGCGCCAGCACCCAGGGGCGGGGGGGTACCACAGATACGCAGTATTTT
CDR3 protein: CASTQGRGGTTDTQYF